The 18 T cell receptor beta chains below were found in one sample sequenced in a study of response to subunit inactivated influenza vaccine. MiXCR, applied by TCRdb to the RT-PCR reads, yields one record per CDR3 protein. The sample lists about 540,000 distinct CDR3 sequences, roughly 23% occurring once. The same data also contributed to another study, on T cells expressing NK-cell markers. According to that study: TCR beta cDNA was generated via 5'RACE template switching incorporating UMIs.

Material: CD4+ T cells sorted from PBMCs, obtained 11 to 12 days after vaccination. The receptor source for this set is a man aged 45-65 years who received an inactivated influenza vaccine.

The V and J genes are TRBV10-3 and TRBJ2-7, with D perhaps matching TRBD2 (6 bases). The CDR3 consists of 13 residues. The ends were cut back, 4 bases at V and 4 bases at J, with 11 bases in the middle. Per germline, CDR1 ENHRY and CDR2 SYGVKD. For the CDR3, the DNA is TGTGCCATCAGTGCCGGAGGGGTTTACGAGCAGTACTTC. It translates to CAISAGGVYEQYF.

This clonotype has a handful of counts. The V call is TRBV28, the J call TRBJ2-7; the D is unclear. The CDR3 covers 13 residues. Germline V lookup: CDR1 MDHEN, CDR2 SYDVKM. V dropped 7 bases and J dropped 0 bases, with 10 bases sitting between them. The CDR3 bases are TGTGCCAGCAAACCCACTGTCTCCTACGAGCAGTACTTC. This sequence encodes CASKPTVSYEQYF.

This clonotype turned up a few times. V gene TRBV5-1 combines with J gene TRBJ2-3, with D possibly matching TRBD2 (6 bases). CDR1 SGHRS and CDR2 YFSETQ come from the germline V gene. The length of the CDR3 is 15 residues. The V end lost 0 bases, the J end lost 4 bases, and 12 bases lay between the germline ends. As DNA, the CDR3 is TGCGCCAGCAGCTTGGTGGCGGGAAGGGCAGATACGCAGTATTTT. As protein: CASSLVAGRADTQYF. The entire variable domain, with the rest obtained from reference TRBV5-1 and TRBJ2-3, is as follows: KAGVTQTPRYLIKTRGQQVTLSCSPISGHRSVSWYQQTPGQGLQFLFEYFSETQRNKGNFPGRFSGRQFSNSRSEMNVSTLELGDSALYLCASSLVAGRADTQYFGPGTRLTVL.

V gene TRBV7-9 combines with J gene TRBJ2-7; 7 bases agree with TRBD1. Germline V gene sequence: CDR1 SEHNR, CDR2 FQNEAQ (reference sequence). The CDR3 runs to 15 residues. The V and J ends lost 3 bases and 0 bases, in that order; junction bases with no gene match: 5. Here the CDR3 reads CASSFGQGVSYEQYF. The CDR3 DNA follows: TGTGCCAGCAGCTTTGGGCAGGGGGTCTCCTACGAGCAGTACTTC. Full variable domain (outside the CDR3, taken from reference TRBV7-9 and TRBJ2-7): DTGVSQNPRHKITKRGQNVTFRCDPISEHNRLYWYRQTLGQGPEFLTYFQNEAQLEKSRLLSDRFSAERPKGSFSTLEIQRTEQGDSAMYLCASSFGQGVSYEQYFGPGTRLTVT.

J is TRBJ1-3 and V is TRBV9; 8 bases are shared with TRBD1. The J segment lost 4 bases and the V segment lost 1 base, leaving 4 bases of the junction unmatched. The CDR3 has 15 residues. CDR1 is SGDLS and CDR2 is YYNGEE in the germline V gene. The CDR3 sequence is CASSVQGASGNTIYF. CDR3 DNA: TGTGCCAGCAGCGTACAGGGGGCGTCAGGAAACACCATATATTTT.

This chain uses TRBV29-1 with TRBJ2-5; the D gene is possibly TRBD2 (5 bases). Germline-derived CDR1 and CDR2 are SQVTM and ANQGSEA. The CDR3 totals 14 residues. Trimming removed 6 bases from V and 2 bases from J, with 16 bases in between. The CDR3 DNA follows: TGCAGCGTCGGACTGTCCAGACTTCAAGAGACCCAGTACTTC. Its translation: CSVGLSRLQETQYF. The whole variable domain, filled in from reference TRBV29-1 and TRBJ2-5, reads SAVISQKPSRDICQRGTSLTIQCQVDSQVTMMFWYRQQPGQSLTLIATANQGSEATYESGFVIDKFPISRPNLTFSTLTVSNMSPEDSSIYLCSVGLSRLQETQYFGPGTRLLVL.

The chain couples TRBV6-2 or TRBV6-3 to TRBJ2-3; D possibly corresponds to TRBD2 (5 bases). The CDR3 is 15 residues long. V was cut by 3 bases and J by 6 bases, with 16 bases left in between. Looked up from germline, CDR1 is MNHEY and CDR2 is SVGEGT. CDR3 nucleotide sequence: TGTGCCAGCAGTTATTCGGCGAGGGCCTCCGATACGCAGTATTTT. As protein: CASSYSARASDTQYF.

This clonotype was seen more than once but under ten times. The chain is built from TRBV12-3 or TRBV12-4 and TRBJ2-3; possibly TRBD1 for D (5 bases). The CDR3 consists of 15 residues. The germline V and J ends were trimmed by 5 bases and 6 bases, with 18 bases remaining between them. This CDR3 is CASSLTWTSGDTQYF. CDR3 nucleotides: TGTGCCAGCAGTCTTACCTGGACGTCAGGGGATACGCAGTATTTT.

The CDR3 is CASSLAGGSFGNTIYF. CDR3 sequence (DNA): TGCGCCAGCAGCTTGGCCGGGGGCTCCTTTGGAAACACCATATATTTT. The rearrangement links TRBV5-1 to TRBJ1-3; TRBD1 is a possible D gene (6 bases). Trimming removed 0 bases from V and 3 bases from J, with 13 bases in between. The CDR3 is 16 amino acids. Germline CDR1 and CDR2: SGHRS and YFSETQ. Full variable domain (remainder filled in from reference TRBV5-1 and TRBJ1-3): KAGVTQTPRYLIKTRGQQVTLSCSPISGHRSVSWYQQTPGQGLQFLFEYFSETQRNKGNFPGRFSGRQFSNSRSEMNVSTLELGDSALYLCASSLAGGSFGNTIYFGEGSWLTVV.

The chain couples TRBV29-1 to TRBJ2-5; no clear D. Per the germline V gene, CDR1 is SQVTM and CDR2 is ANQGSEA. The CDR3 runs 12 residues. The ends were cut back, 4 bases at V and 5 bases at J, with 11 bases in the middle. Written as DNA, the CDR3 is TGCAGCGTTGGGGGTGTTTGGGAGACCCAGTACTTC. Amino acid sequence: CSVGGVWETQYF.

CDR3 protein: CASSPGQRSTDTQYF. CDR3 nucleotides: TGCGCCAGCAGCCCCGGACAGCGAAGCACAGATACGCAGTATTTT. The chain has TRBV4-3 and TRBJ2-3; tentatively, D is TRBD1 (6 bases). Trimming took off 4 bases at V and 0 bases at J, with 11 bases between the two ends. The CDR3 is made up of 15 amino acids. The germline V gene has CDR1 LGHNA and CDR2 YSLEER.

This clonotype was seen a handful of times. The chain is built from TRBV5-1 and TRBJ2-2; 14 bases match TRBD2. Germline V gene lookup returns CDR1 SGHRS and CDR2 YFSETQ. Trimming at V came to 4 bases and at J to 3 bases, leaving 8 bases not matched to a gene. There are 18 residues in the CDR3. The CDR3 protein is CASSPRLAGGLDTGELFF. CDR3 sequence (DNA): TGCGCCAGCAGCCCAAGACTAGCGGGGGGGCTCGACACCGGGGAGCTGTTTTTT.

This clonotype has only a few counts. The chain carries TRBV6-5 and TRBJ1-6; unclear D gene. V lost 7 bases and J lost 7, with 8 bases in between. Germline V gene lookup returns CDR1 MNHEY and CDR2 SVGAGI. The CDR3 sequence is 12 residues long. CDR3 loop: CASTRLNSPLHF. Here the CDR3 DNA reads TGTGCCAGCACGCGACTAAATTCACCCCTCCACTTT.

This clonotype was observed a handful of times. The genes are TRBV19 and TRBJ2-2; TRBD1 matches 7 bases. This CDR3 has 14 residues. Trimming removed 9 bases from V and 4 bases from J; junction bases left unmatched: 8. Germline CDR1 reads LNHDA; CDR2 reads SQIVND (reference sequence). In DNA, the CDR3 is TGTGCCAGCGATTTAGGGGGCAGCACCGGGGAGCTGTTTTTT. Protein sequence: CASDLGGSTGELFF.

V is TRBV27 and J is TRBJ2-7; the D gene is possibly TRBD1 (6 bases). Germline V CDR1 and CDR2: MNHEY, SMNVEV (reference sequence). The ends were cut back, 3 bases at V and 7 bases at J, with 13 bases in the middle. The CDR3 totals 13 residues. CDR3 nucleotide sequence: TGTGCCAGCAGTTTGACAGGAGGCCTGGAGCAGTACTTC. It translates to CASSLTGGLEQYF.

This clonotype was seen only a few times. The rearrangement uses TRBV7-9 and TRBJ2-7; TRBD2 aligns across 10 bases. Germline values: CDR1 SEHNR, CDR2 FQNEAQ (reference sequence). The CDR3 sequence is 14 residues long. With V trimmed by 6 bases and J by 6 bases, 8 bases remained unmatched. The CDR3 nucleotides are TGTGCCAGCAGAACCAGCGGGGGGGCCGCCGAGCAGTACTTC. Its translation is CASRTSGGAAEQYF.

The sample holds a few counts of this clonotype. The rearrangement uses TRBV25-1 and TRBJ2-7, with 7 bases lining up with TRBD1. The CDR3 length is 12 residues. Germline loops: CDR1 MGHDK, CDR2 SYGVNS. Trimming took 10 bases from V and 2 from J; bases not matched to a gene: 5. The CDR3 loop is CATSQGTYEQYF. In DNA, the CDR3 is TGTGCCACATCACAGGGGACCTACGAGCAGTACTTC.

V usage is TRBV6-1 and J usage is TRBJ1-1, with D possibly being TRBD1 (6 bases). Trimming took off 6 bases at V and 1 base at J, with 15 bases between the two ends. The CDR3 has 15 residues. Germline V gene data show CDR1 as MNHNS and CDR2 as SASEGT. The CDR3 nucleotides read TGTGCCAGCAGGGCCGACAGGAACCCGAACACTGAAGCTTTCTTT. Translating gives CASRADRNPNTEAFF.